This T cell receptor beta chain was observed in a study of cytomegalovirus exposure and HLA in healthy donors. As for the study in general: Unique TCRs numbering around 80 million, obtained from HLA-typed donors, made up an early data release. Broader study findings: With high specificity and sensitivity, the classifier reportedly diagnosed cytomegalovirus status. It was only CMV serostatus that was available as immune exposure information. The analysis excluded some indistinguishable V segments, including TRBV6-2 and TRBV6-3.

The PCR was carried out with 60 Vbeta primers and 13 Jbeta primers. Repertoires were generated with immunoSEQ multiplex PCR, while TCRdb's copy carries only in-frame clones and drops some. This sample has 150,000 to 200,000 clones, with around three quarters found just once. Germline assignment: CDR1 SGHRS and CDR2 YFSETQ. Trimming stripped 0 bases from V and 8 bases from J, with 11 bases between. CDR3 length equals 13 residues. This clone was seen a few times. The antigen is not known. The gene calls are TRBV5-1 and TRBJ1-2; weak D call: TRBD1 (6 bases). The source is a woman aged 25 to 39 in good health and CMV-seronegative. Sequencing was done on a sample of PBMCs. The CDR3 DNA reads TGCGCCAGCAGCTTGGGGACAGATGGAGGCTACACCTTC. It yields the protein CASSLGTDGGYTF.